The TCR beta chain under discussion was sequenced for a study of T cell responses to AZD1222 COVID-19 vaccine. Study-level results: Spike-specific TCR depth and breadth grew after two AZD1222 doses.

In regard to this clone: Its antigen is currently unknown.

Sequenced by immunoSEQ multiplex PCR; TCRdb stores in-frame clones only, minus some. The sample consists of 150,000 to 200,000 clones, around 87% of them appearing once. This CDR3 spans 15 amino acids. The V gene lost 3 bases and the J gene lost 2 bases, with 10 bases spanning the gap. Germline V gene lookup returns CDR1 SGHTA and CDR2 FQGNSA. The source was peripheral blood, collected on day 0 of MenACWY control vaccination. The chain has TRBV7-2 and TRBJ2-2; weak D call: TRBD1 (5 bases). The sequence derives from an adult in good health. The DNA of the CDR3 is TGTGCCAGCAGCTTCGTTGGGGCTAACACCGGGGAGCTGTTTTTT. Protein product: CASSFVGANTGELFF.